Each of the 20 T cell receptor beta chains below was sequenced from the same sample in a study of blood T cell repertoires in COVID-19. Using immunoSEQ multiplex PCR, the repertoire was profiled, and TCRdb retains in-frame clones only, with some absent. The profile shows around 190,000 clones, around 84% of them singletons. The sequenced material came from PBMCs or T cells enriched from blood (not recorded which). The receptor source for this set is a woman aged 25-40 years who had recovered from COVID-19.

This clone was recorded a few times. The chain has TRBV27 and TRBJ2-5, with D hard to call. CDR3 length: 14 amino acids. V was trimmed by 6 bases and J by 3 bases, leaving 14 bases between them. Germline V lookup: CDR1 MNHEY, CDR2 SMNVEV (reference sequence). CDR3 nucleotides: TGTGCCAGCAGGGCGGCGACCCGAAAAGAGACCCAGTACTTC. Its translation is CASRAATRKETQYF.

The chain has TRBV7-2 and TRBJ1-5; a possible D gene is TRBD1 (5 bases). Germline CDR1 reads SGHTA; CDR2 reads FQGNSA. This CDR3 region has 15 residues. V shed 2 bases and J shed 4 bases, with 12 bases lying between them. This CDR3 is CASSLRQGPNQPQHF. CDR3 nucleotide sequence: TGTGCCAGCAGCTTACGGCAGGGCCCAAATCAGCCCCAGCATTTT.

The CDR3 nucleotides are TGTGCCAGCAGCTGGGCACAGGTGTACTACGAGCAGTACTTC. It is translated as CASSWAQVYYEQYF. This sequence joins TRBV28 and TRBJ2-7, with D possibly being TRBD1 (5 bases). CDR1 and CDR2 (germline): MDHEN, SYDVKM. This CDR3 is 14 amino acids long. The V end was cut by 6 bases, the J end by 3 bases, with 15 bases between.

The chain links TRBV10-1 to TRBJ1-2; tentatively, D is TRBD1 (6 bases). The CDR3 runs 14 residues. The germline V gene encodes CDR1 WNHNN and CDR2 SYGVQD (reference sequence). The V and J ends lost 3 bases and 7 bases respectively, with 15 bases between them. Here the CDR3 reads CASSDRDNRSGYTF. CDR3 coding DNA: TGCGCCAGCAGTGACCGGGACAATCGATCTGGCTACACCTTC.

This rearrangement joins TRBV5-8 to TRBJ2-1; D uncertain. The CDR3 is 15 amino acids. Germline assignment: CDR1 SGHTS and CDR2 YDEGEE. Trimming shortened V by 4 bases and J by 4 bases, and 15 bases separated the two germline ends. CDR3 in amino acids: CASSRDLLRYNEQFF. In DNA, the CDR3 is TGTGCCAGCAGCCGTGACTTGCTGAGGTACAATGAGCAGTTCTTC. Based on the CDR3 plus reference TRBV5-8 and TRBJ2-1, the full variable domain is EAGVTQSPTHLIKTRGQQATLRCSPISGHTSVYWYQQALGLGLQFLLWYDEGEERNRGNFPPRFSGRQFPNYSSELNVNALELEDSALYLCASSRDLLRYNEQFFGPGTRLTVL.

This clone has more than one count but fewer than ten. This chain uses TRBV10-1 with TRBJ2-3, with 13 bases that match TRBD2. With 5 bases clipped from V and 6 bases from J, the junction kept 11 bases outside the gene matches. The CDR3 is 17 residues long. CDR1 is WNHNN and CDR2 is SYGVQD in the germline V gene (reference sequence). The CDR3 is CASSPATSGGRGDTQYF. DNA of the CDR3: TGCGCCAGCAGTCCCGCGACTAGCGGGGGGCGCGGCGATACGCAGTATTTT.

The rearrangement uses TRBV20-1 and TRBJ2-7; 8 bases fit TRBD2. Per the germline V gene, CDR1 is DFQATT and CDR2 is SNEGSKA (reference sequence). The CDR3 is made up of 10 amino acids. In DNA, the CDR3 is TGCAGAGCGGGAGAATACGAGCAGTACTTC. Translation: CRAGEYEQYF.

CDR3 in DNA: TGTGCCACCAGTGATCCCAAAGAGACCCAGTACTTC. Translating it yields CATSDPKETQYF. V usage is TRBV24-1 and J usage is TRBJ2-5; D ambiguous. The length of the CDR3 is 12 residues. Trimming left V 3 bases short and J 3 bases short, with 4 bases between. Germline lookup yields CDR1 KGHDR and CDR2 SFDVKD.

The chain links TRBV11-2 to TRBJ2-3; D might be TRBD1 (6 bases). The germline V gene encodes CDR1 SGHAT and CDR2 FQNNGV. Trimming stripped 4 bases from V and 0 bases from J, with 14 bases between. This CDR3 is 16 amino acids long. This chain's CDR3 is CASSSRAGASTDTQYF. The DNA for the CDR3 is TGTGCCAGCAGCTCCCGTGCAGGGGCTAGCACAGATACGCAGTATTTT.

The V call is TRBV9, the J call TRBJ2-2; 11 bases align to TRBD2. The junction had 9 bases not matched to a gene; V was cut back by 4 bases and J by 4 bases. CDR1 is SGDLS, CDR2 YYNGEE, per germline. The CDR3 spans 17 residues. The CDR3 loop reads CASSLRGTSGLTGELFF. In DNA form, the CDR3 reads TGTGCCAGCAGCCTGCGAGGGACTAGCGGACTCACCGGGGAGCTGTTTTTT. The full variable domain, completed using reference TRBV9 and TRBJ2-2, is DSGVTQTPKHLITATGQRVTLRCSPRSGDLSVYWYQQSLDQGLQFLIQYYNGEERAKGNILERFSAQQFPDLHSELNLSSLELGDSALYFCASSLRGTSGLTGELFFGEGSRLTVL.

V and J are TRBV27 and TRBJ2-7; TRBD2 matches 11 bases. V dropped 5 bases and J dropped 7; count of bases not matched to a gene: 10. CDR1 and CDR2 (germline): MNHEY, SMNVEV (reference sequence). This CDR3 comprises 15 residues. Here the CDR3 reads CASSPRLAGTWEQYV. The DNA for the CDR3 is TGTGCCAGCAGTCCGAGACTAGCGGGGACTTGGGAGCAGTACGTC.

In DNA, the CDR3 is TGTGCCAGCACACCACAGGGCCAATTTGCAGATACGCAGTATTTT. As protein: CASTPQGQFADTQYF. V and J are TRBV7-2 and TRBJ2-3, with TRBD1 as a possible D gene (6 bases). Trimming left V 7 bases short and J 4 bases short, with 18 bases between. This CDR3 is built from 15 residues. Germline V gene sequence: CDR1 SGHTA, CDR2 FQGNSA.

The CDR3 coding sequence is TGTGCCAGCAGCGGAGGCAGGGGGCAGCCCCAGCATTTT. It translates to CASSGGRGQPQHF. The rearrangement links TRBV5-6 to TRBJ1-5; 7 bases are shared with TRBD1. Trimming took 4 bases from V and 7 from J; bases not matched to a gene: 5. The CDR3 contains 13 residues. Germline values: CDR1 SGHDT, CDR2 YYEEEE.

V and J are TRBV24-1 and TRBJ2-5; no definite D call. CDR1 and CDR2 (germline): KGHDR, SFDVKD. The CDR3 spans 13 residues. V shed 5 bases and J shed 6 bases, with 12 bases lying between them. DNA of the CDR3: TGTGCCACCAGTGTCACTGCTTTCCAGACCCAGTACTTC. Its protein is CATSVTAFQTQYF.

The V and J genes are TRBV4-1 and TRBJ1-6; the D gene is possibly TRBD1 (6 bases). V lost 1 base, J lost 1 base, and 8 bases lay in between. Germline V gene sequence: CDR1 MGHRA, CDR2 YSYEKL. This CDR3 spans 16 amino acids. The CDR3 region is CASSQAGQSYNSPLHF. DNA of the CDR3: TGCGCCAGCAGCCAAGCCGGACAGTCCTATAATTCACCCCTCCACTTT.

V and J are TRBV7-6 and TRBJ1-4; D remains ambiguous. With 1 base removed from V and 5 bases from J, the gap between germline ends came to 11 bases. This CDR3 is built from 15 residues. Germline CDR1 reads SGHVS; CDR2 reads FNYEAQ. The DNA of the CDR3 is TGTGCCAGCAGCTTAGGGGAGGGTTTCAATGAAAAACTGTTTTTT. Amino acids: CASSLGEGFNEKLFF. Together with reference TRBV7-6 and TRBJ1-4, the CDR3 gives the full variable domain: GAGVSQSPRYKVTKRGQDVALRCDPISGHVSLYWYRQALGQGPEFLTYFNYEAQQDKSGLPNDRFSAERPEGSISTLTIQRTEQRDSAMYRCASSLGEGFNEKLFFGSGTQLSVL.

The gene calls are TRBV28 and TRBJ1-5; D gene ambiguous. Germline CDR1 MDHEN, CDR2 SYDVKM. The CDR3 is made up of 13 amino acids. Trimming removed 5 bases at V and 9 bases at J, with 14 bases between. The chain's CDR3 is CASSPPGGSPQHF. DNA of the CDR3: TGTGCCAGCAGTCCCCCCGGCGGGTCGCCCCAGCATTTT.

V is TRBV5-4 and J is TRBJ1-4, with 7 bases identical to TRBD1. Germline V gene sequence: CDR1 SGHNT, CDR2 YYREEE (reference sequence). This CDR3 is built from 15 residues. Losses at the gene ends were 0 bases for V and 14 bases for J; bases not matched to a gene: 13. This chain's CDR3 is CASSLEGTALNRLFF. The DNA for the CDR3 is TGTGCCAGCAGCTTGGAGGGGACAGCGTTAAATAGGCTGTTTTTT. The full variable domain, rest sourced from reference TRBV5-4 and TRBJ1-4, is ETGVTQSPTHLIKTRGQQVTLRCSSQSGHNTVSWYQQALGQGPQFIFQYYREEENGRGNFPPRFSGLQFPNYSSELNVNALELDDSALYLCASSLEGTALNRLFFGSGTQLSVL.

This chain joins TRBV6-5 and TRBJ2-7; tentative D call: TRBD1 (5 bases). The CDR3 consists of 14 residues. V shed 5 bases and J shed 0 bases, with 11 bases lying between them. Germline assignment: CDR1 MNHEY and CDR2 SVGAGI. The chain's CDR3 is CASSQDRGSYEQYF. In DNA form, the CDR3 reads TGTGCCAGCAGTCAGGATAGGGGCTCCTACGAGCAGTACTTC.

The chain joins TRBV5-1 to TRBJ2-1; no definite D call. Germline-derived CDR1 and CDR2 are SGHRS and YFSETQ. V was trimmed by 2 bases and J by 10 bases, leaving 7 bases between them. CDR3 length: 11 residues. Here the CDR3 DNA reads TGCGCCAGCAGCTTAGCCCGGGAGCAGTTCTTC. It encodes CASSLAREQFF.